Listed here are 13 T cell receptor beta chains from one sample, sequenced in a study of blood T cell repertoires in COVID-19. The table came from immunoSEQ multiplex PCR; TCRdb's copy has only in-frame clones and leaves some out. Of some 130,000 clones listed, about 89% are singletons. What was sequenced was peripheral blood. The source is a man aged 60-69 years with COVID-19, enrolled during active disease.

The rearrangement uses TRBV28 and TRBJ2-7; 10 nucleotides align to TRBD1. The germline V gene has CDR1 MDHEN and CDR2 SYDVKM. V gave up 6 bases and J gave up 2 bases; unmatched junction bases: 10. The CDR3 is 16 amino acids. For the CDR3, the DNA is TGTGCCAGCAGCGGAACCGGGACAGGGGTAACCTACGAGCAGTACTTC. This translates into CASSGTGTGVTYEQYF.

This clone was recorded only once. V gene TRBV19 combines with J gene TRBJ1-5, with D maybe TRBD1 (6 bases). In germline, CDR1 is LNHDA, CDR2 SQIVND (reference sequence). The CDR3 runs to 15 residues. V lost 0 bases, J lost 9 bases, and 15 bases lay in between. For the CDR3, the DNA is TGTGCCAGTAGTATAGACCCTACAGGGTATTGGCCCCAGCATTTT. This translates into CASSIDPTGYWPQHF.

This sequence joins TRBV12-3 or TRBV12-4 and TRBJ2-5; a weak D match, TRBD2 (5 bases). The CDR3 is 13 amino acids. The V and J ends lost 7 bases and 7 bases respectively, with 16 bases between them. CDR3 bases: TGTGCCAGCACCCCGCATCGGAGCGGGACCCAGTACTTC. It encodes CASTPHRSGTQYF.

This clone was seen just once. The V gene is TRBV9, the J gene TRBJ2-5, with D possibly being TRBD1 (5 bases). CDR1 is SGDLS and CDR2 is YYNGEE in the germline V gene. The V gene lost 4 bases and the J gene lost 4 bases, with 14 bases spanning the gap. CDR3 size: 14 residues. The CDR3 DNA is TGTGCCAGCAGCCCTCCCTCAGGGCGAGAGACCCAGTACTTC. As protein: CASSPPSGRETQYF. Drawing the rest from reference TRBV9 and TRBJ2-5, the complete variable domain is DSGVTQTPKHLITATGQRVTLRCSPRSGDLSVYWYQQSLDQGLQFLIQYYNGEERAKGNILERFSAQQFPDLHSELNLSSLELGDSALYFCASSPPSGRETQYFGPGTRLLVL.

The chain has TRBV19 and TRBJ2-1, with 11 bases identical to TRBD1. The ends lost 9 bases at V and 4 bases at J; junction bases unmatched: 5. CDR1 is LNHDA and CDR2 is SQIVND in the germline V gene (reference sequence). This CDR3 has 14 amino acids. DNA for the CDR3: TGTGCCAGCAGGGACAGGGGGTCATACAATGAGCAGTTCTTC. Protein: CASRDRGSYNEQFF.

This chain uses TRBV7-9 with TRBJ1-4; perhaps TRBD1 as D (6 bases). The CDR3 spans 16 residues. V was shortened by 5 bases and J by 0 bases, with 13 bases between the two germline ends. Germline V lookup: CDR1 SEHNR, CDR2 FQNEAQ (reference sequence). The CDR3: CASSARGGPTNEKLFF. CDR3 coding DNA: TGTGCCAGCAGCGCAAGGGGGGGCCCAACTAATGAAAAACTGTTTTTT. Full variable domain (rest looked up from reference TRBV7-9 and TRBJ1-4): DTGVSQNPRHKITKRGQNVTFRCDPISEHNRLYWYRQTLGQGPEFLTYFQNEAQLEKSRLLSDRFSAERPKGSFSTLEIQRTEQGDSAMYLCASSARGGPTNEKLFFGSGTQLSVL.

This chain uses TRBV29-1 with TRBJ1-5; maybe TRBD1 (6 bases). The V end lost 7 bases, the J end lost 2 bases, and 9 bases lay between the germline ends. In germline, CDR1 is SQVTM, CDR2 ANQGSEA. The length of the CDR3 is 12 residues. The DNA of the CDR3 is TGCAGCGCCAGACAGGGCAATCAGCCCCAGCATTTT. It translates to CSARQGNQPQHF.

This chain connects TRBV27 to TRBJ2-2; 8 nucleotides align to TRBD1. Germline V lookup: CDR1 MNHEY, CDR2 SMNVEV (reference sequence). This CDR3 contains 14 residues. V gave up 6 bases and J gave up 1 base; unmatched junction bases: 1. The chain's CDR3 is CASRGTGNTGELFF. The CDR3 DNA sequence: TGTGCCAGCAGGGGGACAGGGAACACCGGGGAGCTGTTTTTT.

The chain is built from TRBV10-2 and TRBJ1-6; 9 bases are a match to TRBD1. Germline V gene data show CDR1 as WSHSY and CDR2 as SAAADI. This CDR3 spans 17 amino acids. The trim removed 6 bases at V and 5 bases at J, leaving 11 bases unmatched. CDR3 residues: CASRETGGAPNNSPLHF. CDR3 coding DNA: TGCGCCAGCAGGGAAACAGGGGGCGCCCCCAATAATTCACCCCTCCACTTT.

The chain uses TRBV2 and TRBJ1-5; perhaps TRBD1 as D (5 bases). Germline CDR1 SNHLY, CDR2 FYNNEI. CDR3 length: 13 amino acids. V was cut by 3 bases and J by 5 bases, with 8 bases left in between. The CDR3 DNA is TGTGCCAGCAGTGACTCAGGGTATCAGCCCCAGCATTTT. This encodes CASSDSGYQPQHF.

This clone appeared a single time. CDR3 DNA: TGTGCCAGCAGTCGCTCCGGGACAGGGGATGAAAAACTGTTTTTT. Its protein is CASSRSGTGDEKLFF. The V call is TRBV6-5, the J call TRBJ1-4, with TRBD1 identical over 10 bases. V dropped 5 bases and J dropped 6; count of bases not matched to a gene: 6. The CDR3 extends over 15 amino acids. Germline V gives CDR1 MNHEY, CDR2 SVGAGI.

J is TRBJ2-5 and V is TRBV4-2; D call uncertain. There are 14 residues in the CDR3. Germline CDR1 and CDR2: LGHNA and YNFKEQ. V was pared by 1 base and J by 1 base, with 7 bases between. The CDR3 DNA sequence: TGTGCCAGCAGCCAAGTGTTCCGCCAAGAGACCCAGTACTTC. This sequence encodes CASSQVFRQETQYF.

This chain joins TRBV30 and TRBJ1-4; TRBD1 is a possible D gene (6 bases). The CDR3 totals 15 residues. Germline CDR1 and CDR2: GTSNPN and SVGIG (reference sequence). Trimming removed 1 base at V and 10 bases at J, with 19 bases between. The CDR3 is CAWSDLSRGLGKLFF. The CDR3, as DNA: TGTGCCTGGAGTGATCTTTCCAGGGGTCTAGGAAAACTGTTTTTT.